A selection of T cell receptor beta chains follows, all from one sample in a study of OX40 agonist ivuxolimab in advanced cancers. Repertoires were generated with immunoSEQ multiplex PCR, while TCRdb's copy carries only in-frame clones and drops some. This table has some 82,000 clones, 94% appearing once. Sequenced material: CD4+ or CD8+ T cells sorted from blood, taken in a trial of the OX40 agonist ivuxolimab. The origin of the receptors is an adult with an advanced solid tumor such as melanoma, head and neck, liver or kidney cancer. Each CDR3 is given with its conserved first and last residue. D genes are given only for firm matches.

D gene	V gene	J gene	CDR3 DNA	CDR3 protein
-	TRBV4-2	TRBJ1-1	TGTGCCAGCAGCGACCCCGTGGGTTACACTGAAGCTTTCTTT	CASSDPVGYTEAFF
-	TRBV11-2	TRBJ2-1	TGTGCCAGCAGCTTAGTGTCAGAGAGTATAACTAGTCGCCACAATGAGCAGTTCTTC	CASSLVSESITSRHNEQFF
TRBD1	TRBV28	TRBJ2-7	TGTGCCAGCAGTTTCGGCAGGGGGCCCTTCTACGAGCAGTACTTC	CASSFGRGPFYEQYF
TRBD1	TRBV15	TRBJ2-1	TGTGCCACCAGAGGGATATCGGTTCAGGGGGCCTACAATGAGCAGTTCTTC	CATRGISVQGAYNEQFF
-	TRBV7-9	TRBJ2-7	TGTGCCAGCAGCTTACCAGGGTTAAGAGCCTACGAGCAGTACTTC	CASSLPGLRAYEQYF
-	TRBV28	TRBJ2-7	TGTGCCAGCAGTGATCGACAGGGACTGCCCTACGAGCAGTACTTC	CASSDRQGLPYEQYF
TRBD2	TRBV9	TRBJ2-1	TGTGCCAGCAGCGTAGTCCCCCTAGCGGCCCTCTACAATGAGCAGTTCTTC	CASSVVPLAALYNEQFF
-	TRBV2	TRBJ1-1	TGTGCCAGCAGTGAACCTGAGAACACTGAAGCTTTCTTT	CASSEPENTEAFF
TRBD1	TRBV7-3	TRBJ2-4	TGTGCCAGCAGCTTACCGGACAGGGGGCAAAGGGCCAAAAACATTCAGTACTTC	CASSLPDRGQRAKNIQYF
-	TRBV10-3	TRBJ2-7	TGTGCCATCAGTTGGCAGAGCGAGCAGTACTTC	CAISWQSEQYF
TRBD1	TRBV9	TRBJ2-2	TGTGCCAGCAGCGCCCGACGGACAGGGCGCAAGCCCGGGGAGCTGTTTTTT	CASSARRTGRKPGELFF
TRBD2	TRBV9	TRBJ2-6	TGTGCCAGCAGGGGCGGTGGGACTAGGCCTGGGGCCAACGTCCTGACTTTC	CASRGGGTRPGANVLTF
-	TRBV6-1	TRBJ2-7	TGTGCCAGCAGTGAAGGGGGGCGGGAGCAGGAGCAGTACTTC	CASSEGGREQEQYF
-	TRBV30	TRBJ2-3	TGTGCCCTGGAAAGAGGAGCGGGCACAGATACGCAGTATTTT	CALERGAGTDTQYF